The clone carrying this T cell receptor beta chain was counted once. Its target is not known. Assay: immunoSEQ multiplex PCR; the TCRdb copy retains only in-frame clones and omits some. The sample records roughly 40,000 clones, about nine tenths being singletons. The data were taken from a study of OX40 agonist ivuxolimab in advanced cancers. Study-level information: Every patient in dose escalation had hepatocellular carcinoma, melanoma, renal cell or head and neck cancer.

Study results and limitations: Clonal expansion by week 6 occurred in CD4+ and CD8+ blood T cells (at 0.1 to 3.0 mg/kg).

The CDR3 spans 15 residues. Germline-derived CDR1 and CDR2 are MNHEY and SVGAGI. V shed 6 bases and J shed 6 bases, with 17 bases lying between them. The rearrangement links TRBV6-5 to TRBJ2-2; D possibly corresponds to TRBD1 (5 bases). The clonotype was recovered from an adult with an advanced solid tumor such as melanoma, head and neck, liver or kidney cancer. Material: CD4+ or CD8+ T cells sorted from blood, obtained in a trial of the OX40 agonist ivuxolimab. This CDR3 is CASREDPRAAGELFF. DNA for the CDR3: TGTGCCAGCAGAGAGGACCCCAGGGCGGCCGGGGAGCTGTTTTTT.